The text below deals with one T cell receptor beta chain. Its binding antigen is unknown. No base quality information exists; no much larger clone differs at one position. The treatment or condition label for this specimen denotes: allogeneic hematopoietic cell transplantation with graft depleted of TCRalphabeta T cells and CD19 B cells. TCRalphabeta/CD19-depleted allogeneic hematopoietic cell grafts were given to the transplant recipients, all of whom were children. The data were taken from a study of T-cell reconstitution after alpha-beta-depleted transplantation in children listed by TCRdb under 2016. Study-level background: T-cell immune reconstitution after TCRalphabeta/CD19-depleted allogeneic hematopoietic cell transplantation in children was quantitatively tracked in the study by means of TCR repertoire profiling. General findings and caveats noted by the study authors: Over the following months the frequencies of hyperexpanded clones went down, and after one year T-cell counts and TCRbeta diversity were mostly credited to newly produced T cells. The apparently early recovery of alphabetaT-cell counts about two months after transplant reportedly depended on only several hundred rapidly expanded clones that came from non-depleted graft cells. In some patients, high TCRbeta diversity at day 60 was attributed to recipient T cells and intrathymic progenitors that had survived conditioning.

From the germline V gene (reference sequence), CDR1 is DFQATT and CDR2 is SNEGSKA. The junction carries 14 bases between V and J, which are trimmed by 1 base and 8 bases respectively. From its cysteine to its phenylalanine, the CDR3 spans 13 amino acids. The retained sequence is limited to the CDR3, 39 bases, with the frame set at the first base. Libraries came from PCR. The sequencer listed for this sample is Illumina HiSeq 2500. TCR libraries were prepared with molecular barcoding, using unique molecular identifiers to normalize TCRbeta repertoire quantification. TCRdb itself trimmed the public reads at Q25 with fastp, ran MiXCR and retained productive beta chains. One record per CDR3 amino acid sequence lists the most common genes and DNA. The sample contains 450,000 to 700,000 distinct CDR3 sequences, 25% to 30% of them found a single time. The top ten hold approximately 39% of the sample.

The material was PBMCs, obtained before TCRalphabeta/CD19-depleted stem cell transplant. This clonotype was sampled from a boy less than two years old with Wiskott-Aldrich syndrome, due to receive a stem cell transplant. This chain is built from TRBV20-1 and TRBJ1-2, with the D gene too uncertain to name. The DNA sequence is as follows: TGCAGTGCTAGAGCGGACGGCGAGGGAGGCTACACCTTC. It specifies CSARADGEGGYTF.